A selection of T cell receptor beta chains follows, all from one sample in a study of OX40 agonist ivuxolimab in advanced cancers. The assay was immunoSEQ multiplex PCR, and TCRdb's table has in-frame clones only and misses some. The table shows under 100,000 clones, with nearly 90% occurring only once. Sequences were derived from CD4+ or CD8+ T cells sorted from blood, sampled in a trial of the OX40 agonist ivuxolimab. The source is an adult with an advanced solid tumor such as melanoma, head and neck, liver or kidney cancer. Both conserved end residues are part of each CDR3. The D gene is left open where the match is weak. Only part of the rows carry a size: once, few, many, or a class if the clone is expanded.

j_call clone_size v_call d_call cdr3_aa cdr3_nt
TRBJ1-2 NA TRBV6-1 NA CASSVTGINYGYTF TGTGCCAGCAGTGTCACAGGGATTAACTATGGCTACACCTTC
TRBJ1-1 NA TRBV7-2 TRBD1 CASSADRVTEAFF TGTGCCAGCAGCGCCGACAGGGTCACTGAAGCTTTCTTT
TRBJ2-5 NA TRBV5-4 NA CASSPQGGETQYF TGTGCCAGCAGCCCACAGGGGGGGGAGACCCAGTACTTC
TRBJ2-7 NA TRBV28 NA CASRSTAYSSYEQYF TGTGCCAGCAGATCGACAGCGTATAGCAGCTACGAGCAGTACTTC
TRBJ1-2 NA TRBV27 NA CASSLIGRGNGYTF TGTGCCAGCAGTTTAATCGGCAGGGGCAATGGCTACACCTTC
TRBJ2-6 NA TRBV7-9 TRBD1 CASSLEDRGVLTGANVLTF TGTGCCAGCAGCTTAGAGGACAGGGGGGTCCTAACTGGGGCCAACGTCCTGACTTTC
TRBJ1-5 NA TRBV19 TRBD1 CASSENRGLTISPQHF TGTGCCAGTAGCGAGAACAGGGGGCTCACGATCAGCCCCCAGCATTTT
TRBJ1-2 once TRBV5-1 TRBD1 CASSPLDRDSSYGYTF TGCGCCAGCAGCCCATTGGACAGGGATTCATCTTATGGCTACACCTTC
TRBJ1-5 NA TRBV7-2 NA CASSFPGSGGQPQHF TGTGCCAGCAGCTTCCCGGGGTCCGGGGGTCAGCCCCAGCATTTT
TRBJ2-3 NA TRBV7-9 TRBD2 CASSVAGATQYF TGTGCCAGCAGTGTAGCGGGAGCTACGCAGTATTTT
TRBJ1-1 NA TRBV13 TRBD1 CASSQGTVEAFF TGTGCCAGCAGCCAAGGGACAGTTGAAGCTTTCTTT
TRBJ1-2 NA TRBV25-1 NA CASSGRPPRDYGYTF TGTGCCAGCAGTGGTCGGCCACCCCGAGACTATGGCTACACCTTC
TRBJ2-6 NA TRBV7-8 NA CASSATVPASVVGANVLTF TGTGCCAGCAGCGCAACAGTACCGGCCAGCGTCGTTGGGGCCAACGTCCTGACTTTC
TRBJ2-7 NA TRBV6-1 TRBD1 CASRTTGKYEQYF TGTGCCAGCCGGACGACAGGGAAATACGAGCAGTACTTC
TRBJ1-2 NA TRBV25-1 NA CASSEGARGYTF TGTGCCAGCAGTGAAGGGGCTCGAGGCTACACCTTC